These 29 T cell receptor beta chains were sequenced from one sample in a study of beta chain features in type 1 diabetes. Reverse transcription of all isolated RNA meant that expressed TCRB transcripts were sequenced. Repertoires were generated with immunoSEQ multiplex PCR, while TCRdb's copy carries only in-frame clones and drops some. The profile covers about 320,000 clones, with around 15% appearing a single time and 5.5% to 7.5% taken by the ten largest. The specimen was central memory CD4+ T cells from blood. These receptors were taken from a man aged 25-40 years in good health.

The V call is TRBV20-1, the J call TRBJ2-5; D is uncertain. Germline assignment: CDR1 DFQATT and CDR2 SNEGSKA (reference sequence). Between the trimmed V and J ends, which lost 8 bases and 5 bases, there was a span of 9 bases. This CDR3 contains 10 residues. The CDR3 loop reads CSRLGETQYF. CDR3 DNA sequence: TGCAGTCGGCTCGGGGAGACCCAGTACTTC.

This clone was detected only a few times. J is TRBJ1-1 and V is TRBV30; D gene uncertain. CDR1 and CDR2 from the germline V gene are GTSNPN and SVGIG (reference sequence). The CDR3 has 12 residues. Trimming removed 4 bases at V and 4 bases at J, with 10 bases between. Here the CDR3 DNA reads TGTGCCTGGATAAAGGGTACCACTGAAGCTTTCTTT. Amino acid sequence: CAWIKGTTEAFF.

The table lists this clone with a few counts. The chain links TRBV5-5 to TRBJ2-5; D is possibly TRBD2 (6 bases). The germline CDR1 and CDR2 sequences are SGHKS and YYEKEE (reference sequence). This CDR3 spans 15 amino acids. V dropped 3 bases and J dropped 10 bases, with 22 bases sitting between them. CDR3 in amino acids: CASSSTTGLTFRQYF. As DNA, the CDR3 is TGTGCCAGCAGCTCAACCACGGGACTTACTTTCCGCCAGTACTTC.

There are a few counts of this clone. V and J are TRBV29-1 and TRBJ2-4, with a weak D call TRBD1 (5 bases). The CDR3 extends over 10 amino acids. Germline CDR1 reads SQVTM; CDR2 reads ANQGSEA. Trimming pared 4 bases from V and 12 bases from J, leaving 10 bases between. The chain's CDR3 is CSVGGPDQYF. CDR3 coding DNA: TGCAGCGTTGGGGGCCCTGATCAGTACTTC. Using reference TRBV29-1 and TRBJ2-4 for the parts outside the CDR3, the full variable domain is SAVISQKPSRDICQRGTSLTIQCQVDSQVTMMFWYRQQPGQSLTLIATANQGSEATYESGFVIDKFPISRPNLTFSTLTVSNMSPEDSSIYLCSVGGPDQYFGAGTRLSVL.

This clone was recorded at least ten times. The chain recombines TRBV10-3 with TRBJ1-3, with D uncertain. The CDR3 is 12 amino acids. Trimming cost V 11 bases and J 1 base, with 9 bases left between them. Germline loops: CDR1 ENHRY, CDR2 SYGVKD. The CDR3 DNA is TGTGCCGGTGGAGGGTCTGGAAACACCATATATTTT. Its protein product is CAGGGSGNTIYF.

This clone came up a few times. The CDR3 DNA follows: TGTGCCAGCCTAAAAGGACTTTATGGCTACACCTTC. The encoded protein is CASLKGLYGYTF. This chain joins TRBV6-1 and TRBJ1-2; D not certain. Germline V gives CDR1 MNHNS, CDR2 SASEGT. The CDR3 is 12 amino acids. V was trimmed by 8 bases and J by 5 bases, leaving 12 bases between them.

This clone was found a few times. The chain uses TRBV28 and TRBJ2-1; 10 bases align to TRBD2. V lost 2 bases to trimming and J lost 10 bases; unmatched junction nucleotides: 11. Germline-derived CDR1 and CDR2 are MDHEN and SYDVKM. This CDR3 has 16 amino acids. The CDR3 region has the DNA TGTGCCAGCAGTTTAGGGCTAGCGGGAGAAGACCAAGAGCAGTTCTTC. Amino acid sequence: CASSLGLAGEDQEQFF. Full variable domain (missing parts from reference TRBV28 and TRBJ2-1): DVKVTQSSRYLVKRTGEKVFLECVQDMDHENMFWYRQDPGLGLRLIYFSYDVKMKEKGDIPEGYSVSREKKERFSLILESASTNQTSMYLCASSLGLAGEDQEQFFGPGTRLTVL.

This clone was found a few times. The genes are TRBV6-1 and TRBJ1-1; D unresolved. The CDR3 loop spans 12 amino acids. Trimming removed 4 bases at V and 7 bases at J, with 10 bases between. Germline CDR1 reads MNHNS; CDR2 reads SASEGT. The CDR3 bases are TGTGCCAGCAGTGGTCGTTCTAGTGAAGCTTTCTTT. Translation gives CASSGRSSEAFF.

In its sample, this clone was seen a few times. The chain couples TRBV7-9 to TRBJ2-5, with 9 positions matching TRBD2. The closer fit of TRBJ2-7 to the DNA end suggests the J call may be wrong. Germline loops: CDR1 SEHNR, CDR2 FQNEAQ (reference sequence). CDR3 size: 14 residues. CDR3 nucleotides: TGTGCCAGCAGCTTAGGGGGACTAGCCCTCGAGCAGTACTTC. Its translation is CASSLGGLALEQYF.

As for this clone: Because the CDR3's place on the DNA is in doubt, the DNA is left out and the CDR3 is given as listed by TCRdb. The CDR3 region is CASSLWERALNPGSCFF. The chain combines TRBV27 with TRBJ2-2; the listed D gene, TRBD2, was not tested against the DNA. The CDR3 has 17 residues if both end residues are counted. Looked up from germline, CDR1 is MNHEY and CDR2 is SMNVEV (reference sequence).

The V and J genes are TRBV7-2 and TRBJ1-1; D remains unclear. The length of the CDR3 is 14 residues. The germline V gene encodes CDR1 SGHTA and CDR2 FQGNSA. V lost 2 bases and J 5 bases, leaving 12 bases between the germline ends. DNA for the CDR3: TGTGCCAGCAGCTTATTGCAGAGTCAAACTGAAGCTTTCTTT. It codes for CASSLLQSQTEAFF.

CDR3 nucleotide sequence: TGTGCCAGCAGCACAGACAGGGGAAATACGCAGTATTTT. This encodes CASSTDRGNTQYF. This chain uses TRBV7-2 with TRBJ2-3, with 8 bases fitting TRBD1. This CDR3 comprises 13 residues. V gave up 5 bases and J gave up 7 bases; unmatched junction bases: 5. CDR1 and CDR2 (germline): SGHTA, FQGNSA.

In this sample, this clone turned up many times. This chain's CDR3 is CASIRGGMNTEAFF. For the CDR3, the DNA is TGTGCCAGCATCCGAGGGGGCATGAACACTGAAGCTTTCTTT. The gene calls are TRBV7-2 and TRBJ1-1; 7 nucleotides line up with TRBD1. This CDR3 comprises 14 residues. Germline lookup yields CDR1 SGHTA and CDR2 FQGNSA. V was pared by 7 bases and J by 0 bases, with 5 bases of the junction left unmatched. The full variable domain, completed using reference TRBV7-2 and TRBJ1-1, is GAGVSQSPSNKVTEKGKDVELRCDPISGHTALYWYRQSLGQGLEFLIYFQGNSAPDKSGLPSDRFSAERTGGSVSTLTIQRTQQEDSAVYLCASIRGGMNTEAFFGQGTRLTVV.

Worth noting for this clone: Relative to the germline gene, one junction end is altered; a read error may explain this. The gene calls are TRBV10-3 and TRBJ1-4; D is unresolved. Germline loops: CDR1 ENHRY, CDR2 SYGVKD. The CDR3 spans 12 residues. The CDR3 region has the DNA TGTGCCAGCAGTTCCCATAATGAAAAACTGTTTTTT. Protein sequence: CASSSHNEKLFF.

In this sample, this clone turned up a few times. This chain joins TRBV6-6 and TRBJ1-2; TRBD1 matches 9 bases. The V gene's germline CDR1 is MNHNY and CDR2 SVGAGI (reference sequence). The CDR3 totals 14 residues. After removal of 6 bases from V and 8 bases from J, the junction contained 10 bases not matched to a gene. CDR3 in amino acids: CASSPLSDRGGYTF. The CDR3 DNA is TGTGCCAGCAGCCCCCTTTCGGACAGGGGCGGCTACACCTTC.

In this sample, this clone turned up a few times. The chain carries TRBV15 and TRBJ2-3, with TRBD2 as a possible D gene (5 bases). From germline, CDR1 is LNHNV and CDR2 YYDKDF (reference sequence). The CDR3 contains 17 residues. The V and J ends lost 2 bases and 0 bases respectively, with 15 bases between them. CDR3 in amino acids: CATSRSRTVASTDTQYF. The CDR3 bases are TGTGCCACCAGCAGATCCAGGACTGTCGCTAGCACAGATACGCAGTATTTT.

This chain links TRBV6-1 with TRBJ2-3; weak D call: TRBD2 (6 bases). Germline CDR1 is MNHNS and CDR2 is SASEGT. The CDR3 loop spans 14 amino acids. The V gene lost 4 bases and the J gene lost 3 bases, with 11 bases spanning the gap. The CDR3 DNA reads TGTGCCAGCAGTGCGCGGGGAACTACAGATACGCAGTATTTT. Its translation is CASSARGTTDTQYF.

This clone was counted a few times. This chain links TRBV18 with TRBJ1-1; D is ambiguous. V lost 2 bases, J lost 0 bases, and 13 bases lay in between. The CDR3 contains 16 residues. Germline loops: CDR1 KGHSH, CDR2 LQKENI. CDR3 DNA: TGTGCCAGCTCACCAAAGATGAGCGTTGTGAACACTGAAGCTTTCTTT. Protein product: CASSPKMSVVNTEAFF.

This rearrangement joins TRBV10-3 to TRBJ1-5, with 12 bases fitting TRBD1. V dropped 10 bases and J dropped 2; count of bases not matched to a gene: 3. The germline gives CDR1 ENHRY, CDR2 SYGVKD. This CDR3 has 14 amino acids. The CDR3 DNA follows: TGTGCCACAGGGACAGGGGGCGGCAATCAGCCCCAGCATTTT. Its protein is CATGTGGGNQPQHF.

On this clone: The same CDR3 arises from other DNA sequences in this sample as well. The rearrangement joins TRBV6-1 to TRBJ1-1; D ambiguous. V dropped 9 bases and J dropped 0 bases, with 5 bases sitting between them. Germline values: CDR1 MNHNS, CDR2 SASEGT. The CDR3 extends over 11 amino acids. In DNA, the CDR3 is TGTGCCAGTGCTATGAACACTGAAGCTTTCTTT. Encoded protein: CASAMNTEAFF.

This clone was counted at least ten times. The chain has TRBV6-5 and TRBJ1-1; possibly TRBD1 for D (6 bases). V lost 3 bases, J lost 0 bases, and 14 bases lay in between. Germline V gives CDR1 MNHEY, CDR2 SVGAGI. The CDR3 runs 16 residues. CDR3 loop: CASSYRTVDMNTEAFF. CDR3 DNA sequence: TGTGCCAGCAGTTATCGGACAGTAGACATGAACACTGAAGCTTTCTTT.

The CDR3 nucleotides are TGTGCCAGCAGTTTAATCACTAGCGGGAGATGGGAGCAGTTCTTC. Translated: CASSLITSGRWEQFF. V and J are TRBV28 and TRBJ2-1; 11 bases are a match to TRBD2. Germline CDR1 MDHEN, CDR2 SYDVKM. The CDR3 sequence is 15 residues long. J lost 10 bases, V lost 2 bases, and 7 bases had no gene match. Together with reference TRBV28 and TRBJ2-1, the CDR3 gives the full variable domain: DVKVTQSSRYLVKRTGEKVFLECVQDMDHENMFWYRQDPGLGLRLIYFSYDVKMKEKGDIPEGYSVSREKKERFSLILESASTNQTSMYLCASSLITSGRWEQFFGPGTRLTVL.

This clone has more than one count but fewer than ten. The chain recombines TRBV14 with TRBJ2-2; weak D call: TRBD1 (5 bases). The CDR3 sequence is 16 residues long. Trimming stripped 4 bases from V and 1 base from J, with 13 bases between. Germline V lookup: CDR1 SGHDN, CDR2 FVKESK. The CDR3, as DNA: TGTGCCAGCAGCCCACGAACAGGTCTGAACACCGGGGAGCTGTTTTTT. Protein: CASSPRTGLNTGELFF.

There are a few counts of this clone. The chain uses TRBV10-3 and TRBJ2-1; 8 bases are shared with TRBD2. The V gene's germline CDR1 is ENHRY and CDR2 SYGVKD. V was clipped by 4 bases and J by 6 bases; unmatched bases: 14. The CDR3 totals 17 residues. CDR3 loop: CAISGKSGRINGNEQFF. The CDR3 coding sequence is TGTGCCATCAGTGGAAAAAGCGGGAGAATTAACGGCAATGAGCAGTTCTTC.

This clone has a count of ten or more. The chain links TRBV2 to TRBJ2-1; 9 nucleotides line up with TRBD1. Germline CDR1 and CDR2: SNHLY and FYNNEI. This CDR3 region has 14 residues. V shed 8 bases, J shed 7 bases, and the junction held 9 bases outside the gene matches. As DNA, the CDR3 is TGTGCCAGCCAGGGACAGGGCCTAAATAATGAGCAGTTCTTC. The encoded protein is CASQGQGLNNEQFF.

The chain has TRBV11-2 and TRBJ2-5; 9 nucleotides agree with TRBD1. With 2 bases clipped from V and 4 bases from J, the junction kept 2 bases outside the gene matches. The germline V gene encodes CDR1 SGHAT and CDR2 FQNNGV. CDR3 length: 14 residues. CDR3 protein: CASSLIQGAETQYF. DNA for the CDR3: TGTGCCAGCAGCTTAATACAGGGGGCAGAGACCCAGTACTTC.

A few counts support this clone. V and J are TRBV7-8 and TRBJ2-5; 8 bases are shared with TRBD1. The CDR3 contains 15 residues. V dropped 4 bases and J dropped 7; count of bases not matched to a gene: 11. Germline V gene sequence: CDR1 SGHVS, CDR2 FQNEAQ. The CDR3 DNA reads TGTGCCAGCAGCTCAACCCAGGGGGCGCAGGGGACCCAGTACTTC. Translating gives CASSSTQGAQGTQYF.

This clone was recorded a few times. This sequence joins TRBV30 and TRBJ1-3, with TRBD1 as a possible D gene (6 bases). The CDR3 consists of 16 residues. Between the trimmed V and J ends, which lost 0 bases and 2 bases, there was a span of 14 bases. Germline V gene sequence: CDR1 GTSNPN, CDR2 SVGIG (reference sequence). The CDR3 spells CAWSVTQGWAGNTIYF. In nucleotides, the CDR3 is TGTGCCTGGAGTGTGACACAGGGATGGGCTGGAAACACCATATATTTT.

The V and J genes are TRBV7-9 and TRBJ2-3, with TRBD1 as a possible D gene (6 bases). V lost 5 bases, J lost 2 bases, and 11 bases lay in between. CDR1 and CDR2 from the germline V gene are SEHNR and FQNEAQ (reference sequence). This CDR3 is built from 14 residues. CDR3 bases: TGTGCCAGCAGCCCGCGACAGGTCACAGATACGCAGTATTTT. Its protein product is CASSPRQVTDTQYF.